Listed below are T cell receptor beta chains from one sample, sequenced in a study of blood T cell repertoires in COVID-19. The assay was immunoSEQ multiplex PCR, and TCRdb's table has in-frame clones only and misses some. This table holds about 230,000 clones, about 80% found once. The sample was peripheral blood. These receptors all come from a woman aged 50 to 60 with acute or convalescent COVID-19. Both conserved end residues are part of each CDR3. A D gene is named only where the DNA matches it firmly. Clone size is stated in some rows and not others, as once, few, many or a class when expanded.

d_call j_call v_call clone_size cdr3_aa cdr3_nt
NA TRBJ1-5 TRBV28 NA CASSLFRARGNQPQHF TGTGCCAGCAGTTTATTCAGGGCTAGGGGCAATCAGCCCCAGCATTTT
NA TRBJ1-1 TRBV14 NA CASSQLGRGLGTEAFF TGTGCCAGCAGCCAATTGGGCCGGGGTTTGGGCACTGAAGCTTTCTTT
NA TRBJ1-5 TRBV7-6 once CASSLVEGNQPQHF TGTGCCAGCAGCTTAGTGGAGGGCAATCAGCCCCAGCATTTT
NA TRBJ1-5 TRBV27 NA CASSFRGVNQPQHF TGTGCCAGCAGTTTTCGAGGCGTCAATCAGCCCCAGCATTTT
TRBD1 TRBJ2-2 TRBV5-8 NA CASGSRGRLLLNTGELFF TGTGCCAGCGGGAGCAGGGGGCGGCTTCTCCTTAACACCGGGGAGCTGTTTTTT
NA TRBJ1-1 TRBV5-4 once CASSQTYQENTEAFF TGTGCCAGCAGTCAAACTTACCAAGAGAACACTGAAGCTTTCTTT
NA TRBJ2-3 TRBV4-1 NA CASSQTQGKDTQYF TGCGCCAGCAGCCAGACACAGGGAAAAGATACGCAGTATTTT
TRBD2 TRBJ2-1 TRBV4-3 NA CASSQVSGVYNEQFF TGCGCCAGCAGCCAAGTCAGCGGGGTATACAATGAGCAGTTCTTC
TRBD2 TRBJ2-1 TRBV11-3 NA CASSHGLAGRNEQFF TGTGCCAGCAGCCATGGACTAGCGGGGCGAAATGAGCAGTTCTTC
NA TRBJ2-3 TRBV5-1 once CASSPSNRVRGDTQYF TGCGCCAGCAGCCCGAGTAACAGGGTAAGGGGAGATACGCAGTATTTT
NA TRBJ1-1 TRBV7-8 NA CASSLVVTPNTEAFF TGTGCCAGCAGCTTAGTCGTGACACCGAACACTGAAGCTTTCTTT
NA TRBJ2-2 TRBV18 NA CASSPEMEDTGTGELFF TGTGCCAGCTCACCCGAAATGGAAGACACGGGGACCGGGGAGCTGTTTTTT
TRBD2 TRBJ2-7 TRBV6-2/TRBV6-3 NA CASSYSRTSGAYEQYF TGTGCCAGCAGTTACTCGCGGACTAGCGGTGCCTACGAGCAGTACTTC
NA TRBJ2-2 TRBV4-1 NA CASSQAGLTGELFF TGCGCCAGCAGCCAAGCAGGCCTAACCGGGGAGCTGTTTTTT
NA TRBJ1-5 TRBV18 NA CASSPGRNQPQHF TGTGCCAGCTCACCTGGTAGAAATCAGCCCCAGCATTTT
NA TRBJ2-1 TRBV21-1 few CASSKGETSGRTNEQFF TGTGCCAGCAGCAAAGGGGAGACTAGCGGGAGAACCAATGAGCAGTTCTTC
NA TRBJ1-2 TRBV4-1 NA CASSQDPTGTYGYTF TGCGCCAGCAGCCAAGATCCCACAGGGACCTATGGCTACACCTTC
NA TRBJ2-1 TRBV7-2 NA CASSLLRGNEQFF TGTGCCAGCAGCCTACTAAGGGGGAATGAGCAGTTCTTC
TRBD1 TRBJ1-2 TRBV3-1/TRBV3-2 NA CASRHRGEGYGYTF TGTGCCAGCAGGCACAGGGGCGAGGGGTATGGCTACACCTTC
TRBD2 TRBJ2-7 TRBV4-3 NA CASSETSGGTYEQYF TGCGCCAGCAGCGAGACTAGCGGGGGAACCTACGAGCAGTACTTC
NA TRBJ2-5 TRBV5-4 once CASSPPTEETQYF TGTGCCAGCAGCCCACCGACAGAAGAGACCCAGTACTTC
NA TRBJ2-1 TRBV6-2/TRBV6-3 once CASSYKRQDNEQFF TGTGCCAGCAGTTACAAACGACAGGACAATGAGCAGTTCTTC
NA TRBJ1-5 TRBV6-5 NA CASKRGRNQPQHF TGTGCCAGCAAGCGGGGTCGCAATCAGCCCCAGCATTTT
TRBD2 TRBJ2-7 TRBV7-2 NA CASSWTSAEQYF TGTGCCAGCAGTTGGACTAGCGCCGAGCAGTACTTC
TRBD2 TRBJ2-2 TRBV14 NA CASSQVGGRVTGELFF TGTGCCAGCAGCCAAGTCGGCGGGAGGGTGACCGGGGAGCTGTTTTTT
TRBD2 TRBJ2-7 TRBV19 once CASRIRGLAGYEQYF TGTGCCAGTAGAATACGAGGGCTAGCGGGCTACGAGCAGTACTTC
NA TRBJ2-1 TRBV9 few CASSPGIATFTEQFF TGTGCCAGCAGCCCCGGGATAGCGACATTCACTGAGCAGTTCTTC
NA TRBJ2-3 TRBV24-1 NA CATSDLTDRSTDTQYF TGTGCCACCAGTGATTTGACCGACAGAAGCACAGATACGCAGTATTTT
TRBD2 TRBJ2-2 TRBV5-1 NA CASSKTSGGAVTGELFF TGCGCCAGCAGCAAGACTAGCGGGGGGGCGGTCACCGGGGAGCTGTTTTTT
TRBD2 TRBJ2-1 TRBV19 once CASSRGLADYNEQFF TGTGCCAGTAGTAGGGGACTAGCAGATTACAATGAGCAGTTCTTC
TRBD2 TRBJ2-3 TRBV5-1 NA CASSLRASGTTDTQYF TGCGCCAGCAGCTTGAGGGCTAGCGGGACCACAGATACGCAGTATTTT
NA TRBJ2-1 TRBV28 NA CASKWLGEQFF TGTGCCAGCAAATGGCTAGGTGAGCAGTTCTTC
TRBD1 TRBJ1-5 TRBV25-1 NA CASRGQEINQPQHF TGTGCCAGCAGGGGACAGGAGATCAATCAGCCCCAGCATTTT
TRBD1 TRBJ2-1 TRBV29-1 NA CSVEGARRGQFF TGCAGCGTCGAGGGGGCTCGGAGAGGGCAGTTCTTC
NA TRBJ1-1 TRBV27 NA CASSVNQGQNTEAFF TGTGCCAGCAGTGTAAACCAGGGCCAGAACACTGAAGCTTTCTTT
NA TRBJ2-2 TRBV7-9 NA CASSLVSGELFF TGTGCCAGCAGCTTAGTTAGCGGGGAGCTGTTTTTT
TRBD1 TRBJ2-5 TRBV29-1 NA CSARTGWQETQYF TGCAGCGCCAGGACAGGGTGGCAAGAGACCCAGTACTTC
NA TRBJ1-4 TRBV28 NA CASSSLLQGATNEKLFF TGTGCCAGCAGTTCCCTGTTACAGGGTGCAACTAATGAAAAACTGTTTTTT
TRBD1 TRBJ2-7 TRBV15 NA CATSRVQGVSEQYF TGTGCCACCAGCAGAGTACAGGGGGTGTCCGAGCAGTACTTC
NA TRBJ1-2 TRBV6-5 NA CASSYIQGGLYGYTF TGTGCCAGCAGTTACATACAGGGAGGGCTCTATGGCTACACCTTC
NA TRBJ1-6 TRBV9 NA CASSVGGSPLHF TGTGCCAGCAGCGTCGGGGGTTCACCCCTCCACTTT
TRBD1 TRBJ1-4 TRBV4-3 NA CASSQTGQRTTNEKLFF TGCGCCAGCAGCCAAACGGGACAGAGAACAACTAATGAAAAACTGTTTTTT
TRBD1 TRBJ2-5 TRBV24-1 once CATRGTGEQETQYF TGTGCCACCAGGGGGACAGGGGAACAAGAGACCCAGTACTTC
TRBD2 TRBJ2-7 TRBV10-2 NA CASSELAGVYEQYF TGCGCCAGCAGTGAGCTAGCGGGAGTCTACGAGCAGTACTTC
NA TRBJ2-2 TRBV5-6 NA CASSLGPGELFF TGTGCCAGCAGCCTAGGTCCCGGGGAGCTGTTTTTT
NA TRBJ1-2 TRBV5-6 NA CASTKGAGALGYTF TGTGCCAGCACCAAGGGCGCGGGGGCGCTTGGCTACACCTTC
NA TRBJ2-2 TRBV7-9 NA CASTQMNTGELFF TGTGCCAGCACCCAAATGAACACCGGGGAGCTGTTTTTT
NA TRBJ1-6 TRBV5-1 once CASSLSTGSHSPLHF TGCGCCAGCAGCTTAAGTACGGGAAGCCATTCACCCCTCCACTTT
TRBD2 TRBJ2-1 TRBV5-4 NA CASSLDGGAWNEQFF TGTGCCAGCAGCTTGGACGGGGGGGCGTGGAATGAGCAGTTCTTC
NA TRBJ2-1 TRBV30 NA CAWSGNLGNEQFF TGTGCCTGGTCCGGGAACCTCGGCAATGAGCAGTTCTTC
TRBD1 TRBJ1-2 TRBV19 NA CASSITLRQGQYGYTF TGTGCCAGTAGTATAACCCTCAGACAGGGACAATATGGCTACACCTTC
NA TRBJ2-5 TRBV7-9 NA CASSFGFTDQETQYF TGTGCCAGCAGCTTCGGATTTACAGACCAAGAGACCCAGTACTTC
TRBD1 TRBJ1-2 TRBV12-3/TRBV12-4 once CASRQGGYGYTF TGTGCCAGCAGGCAGGGGGGCTATGGCTACACCTTC
TRBD1 TRBJ1-2 TRBV28 NA CASSYTPDRGQYGYTF TGTGCCAGCAGTTACACCCCTGACAGGGGGCAATATGGCTACACCTTC